This note documents a single T cell receptor (beta chain) sequence. Antigen: not known. TCRdb recomputed calls from the reads with MiXCR, one row per CDR3 protein. The sample holds around 770,000 distinct CDR3 sequences, about 28% seen once. The data stem from a study of T cell repertoires in cytomegalovirus infection. Whole-study findings and limits: Carriers of CMV and the relevant HLA type were discriminated by public TCR beta frequency.

CDR1 and CDR2 from the germline V gene are SGHRS and YFSETQ. Trimming cost V 5 bases and J 5 bases, with 23 bases left between them. The CDR3 spans 16 residues. The chain joins TRBV5-1 to TRBJ2-7; D is possibly TRBD1 (6 bases). The clonotype comes from a human donor in good health (CMV status not recorded). Some clones in this sample may be carry-over from other donors' samples. This specimen was cultured CD8+ T cells from PBMCs, taken from culture after CMV antigen stimulation. This chain's CDR3 is CASRQGRASVSDEQYF. Written as DNA, the CDR3 is TGCGCCAGCAGACAGGGCCGGGCTTCGGTGTCGGACGAGCAGTACTTC.